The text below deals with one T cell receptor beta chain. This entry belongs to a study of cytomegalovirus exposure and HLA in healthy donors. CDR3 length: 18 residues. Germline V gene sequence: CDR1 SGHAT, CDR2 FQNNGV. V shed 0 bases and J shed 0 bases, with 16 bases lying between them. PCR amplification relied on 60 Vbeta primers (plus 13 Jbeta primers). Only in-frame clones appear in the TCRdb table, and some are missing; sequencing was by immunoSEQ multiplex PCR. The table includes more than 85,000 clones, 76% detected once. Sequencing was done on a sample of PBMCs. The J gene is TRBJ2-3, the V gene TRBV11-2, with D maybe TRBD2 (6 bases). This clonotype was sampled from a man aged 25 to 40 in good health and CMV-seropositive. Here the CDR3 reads CASSLEGLRGPSTDTQYF. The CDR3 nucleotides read TGTGCCAGCAGCTTAGAAGGGTTGCGGGGACCTAGCACAGATACGCAGTATTTT.